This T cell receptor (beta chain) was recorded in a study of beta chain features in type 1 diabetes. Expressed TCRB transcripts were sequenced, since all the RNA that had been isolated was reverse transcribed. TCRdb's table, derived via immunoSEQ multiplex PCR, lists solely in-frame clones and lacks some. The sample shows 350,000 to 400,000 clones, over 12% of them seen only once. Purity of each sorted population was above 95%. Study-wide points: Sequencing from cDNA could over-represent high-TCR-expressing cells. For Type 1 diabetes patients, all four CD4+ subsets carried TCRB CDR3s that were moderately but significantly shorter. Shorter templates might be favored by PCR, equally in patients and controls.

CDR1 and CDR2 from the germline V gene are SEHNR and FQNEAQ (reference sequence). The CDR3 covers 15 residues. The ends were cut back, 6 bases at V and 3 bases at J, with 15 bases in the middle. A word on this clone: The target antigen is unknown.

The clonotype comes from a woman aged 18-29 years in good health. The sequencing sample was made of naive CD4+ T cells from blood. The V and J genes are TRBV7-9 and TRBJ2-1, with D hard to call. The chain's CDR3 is CASSPTPKLYNEQFF. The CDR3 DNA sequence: TGTGCCAGCAGTCCTACCCCTAAGCTCTACAATGAGCAGTTCTTC.